Below, one TCR beta chain is given with its context. Its antigen is unidentified. The data belong to a study of cytomegalovirus exposure and HLA in healthy donors. Study-level points and caveats: Reports indicated that the classifier achieved high specificity and sensitivity in diagnosing cytomegalovirus status. The authors assumed roughly uniform sequencing depth across donors for presence/absence analyses.

The germline CDR1 and CDR2 sequences are LGHNA and YSLEER. Between the trimmed V and J ends, which lost 1 base and 0 bases, there was a span of 9 bases. This CDR3 region has 16 residues. It was with 60 Vbeta and 13 Jbeta primers that the PCR ran. Measured with immunoSEQ multiplex PCR; TCRdb has only the in-frame clones, and not every one. The profile shows fewer than 200,000 clones, approximately 80% of them singletons. The sequence was obtained from a woman between 50 and 59 years old in good health and CMV-seronegative. Sequences were obtained from PBMCs. This sequence joins TRBV4-3 and TRBJ2-2, with a possible D match to TRBD2 (5 bases). The CDR3 is CASSQGGSTNTGELFF. CDR3 nucleotide sequence: TGCGCCAGCAGCCAAGGCGGGTCTACGAACACCGGGGAGCTGTTTTTT.